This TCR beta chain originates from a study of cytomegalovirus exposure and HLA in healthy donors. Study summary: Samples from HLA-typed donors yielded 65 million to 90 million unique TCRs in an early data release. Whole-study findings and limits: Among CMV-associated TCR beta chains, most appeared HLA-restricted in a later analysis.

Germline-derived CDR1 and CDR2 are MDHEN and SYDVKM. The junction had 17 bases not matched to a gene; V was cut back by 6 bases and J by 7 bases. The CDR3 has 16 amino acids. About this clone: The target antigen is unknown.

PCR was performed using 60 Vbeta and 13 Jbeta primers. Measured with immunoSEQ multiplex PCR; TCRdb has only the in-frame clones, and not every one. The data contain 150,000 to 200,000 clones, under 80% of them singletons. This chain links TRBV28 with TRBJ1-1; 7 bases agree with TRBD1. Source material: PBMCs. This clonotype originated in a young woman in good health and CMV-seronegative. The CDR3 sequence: CASSLSDRITLHEAFF. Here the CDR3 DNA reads TGTGCCAGCAGCCTCTCGGACAGGATTACCCTCCATGAAGCTTTCTTT.